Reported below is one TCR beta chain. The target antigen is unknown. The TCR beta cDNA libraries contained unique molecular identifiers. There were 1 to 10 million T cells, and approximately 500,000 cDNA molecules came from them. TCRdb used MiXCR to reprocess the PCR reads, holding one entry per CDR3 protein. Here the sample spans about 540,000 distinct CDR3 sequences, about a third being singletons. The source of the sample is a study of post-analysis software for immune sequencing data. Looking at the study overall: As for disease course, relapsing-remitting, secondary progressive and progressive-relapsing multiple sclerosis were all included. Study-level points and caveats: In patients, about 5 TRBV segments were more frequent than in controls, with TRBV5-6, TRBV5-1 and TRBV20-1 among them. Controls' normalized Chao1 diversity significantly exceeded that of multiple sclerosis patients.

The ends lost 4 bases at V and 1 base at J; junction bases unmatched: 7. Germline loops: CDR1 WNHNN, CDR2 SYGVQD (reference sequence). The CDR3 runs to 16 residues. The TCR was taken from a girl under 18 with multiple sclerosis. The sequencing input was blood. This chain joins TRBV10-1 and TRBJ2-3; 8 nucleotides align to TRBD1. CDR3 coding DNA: TGCGCCAGCAGTGCCTCGGACAGGGACGGCACAGATACGCAGTATTTT. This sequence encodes CASSASDRDGTDTQYF.